This T cell receptor beta chain was sequenced during a study of cytomegalovirus exposure and HLA in healthy donors (dated by TCRdb to the late 2010s). Background for the entire study: An earlier analysis of roughly 630 of the donors reported 250 to 350 Gb of sequence data and 120 million or so unique TCR beta sequences from some 180 million T cells. Approximately 310 gigabases of sequencing data and 80 million or so unique TCR sequences were included in an early release covering around 650 HLA-typed donors. The genetic ancestry cluster associated with self-reported Caucasian donors included over 65% of the roughly 400 genotyped donors. The study aimed to test whether cataloging public T cell receptors could reveal signatures of past pathogen exposure. The T cell repertoires of roughly 660 subjects were profiled by immunosequencing and related to cytomegalovirus serostatus. Besides the first cohort of 550 to 750 subjects, a separate validation cohort made up of 120 or so different subjects was used. The study combined high-throughput TCR immunosequencing, statistical association of individual TCRs with disease status, and machine learning to predict cytomegalovirus infection status. In a later analysis, previously published TCR beta repertoires from several hundred donors were re-analyzed and high-resolution HLA genotyping was added so that TCR occurrence patterns could be studied. In the later analysis, no new phenotypic data were used to find candidate immune exposures; instead, reliance was placed on TCR beta sequences and their occurrence across donors. An earlier analysis of nearly 600 of the donors applied high-throughput TCR beta sequencing to assess whether each TCR beta V gene segment acted as functional or pseudogenic. Alongside the repertoire data, information on donor age, sex, ethnicity and CMV serostatus was compiled. In a later genetic analysis, genome-wide SNP genotypes for about 55% of the 666 donors were used, and that subset was treated as a discovery cohort. All discovery cohort repertoires had been generated using a single sequencing platform. Both class I and class II loci were covered by HLA typing, at four-digit resolution. Typing coverage varied by locus: roughly 629-640 donors for A, B, C, DRB1 and DQB1; approximately 500 for DQA1; about 600 for DPA1; roughly 450 for DPB1. Because of strong linkage in the cohort, roughly five DR-DQ haplotypes were treated as single units for association and clustering. On average, 235,054 unique TCR beta nucleotide sequences were sequenced per donor among 398 genotyped donors of the cohort, with 15% to 20% of those sequences being non-productive.

Results and caveats for the whole study, not just this receptor: In a later genetic analysis, fewer N-insertions in productive TCRs were reported among donors in an Asian-associated ancestry cluster than the roughly 700-donor mean. Immune exposure information for the cohort was limited to CMV serostatus. Only TCR beta chains were sequenced in this cohort, and the absence of alpha or paired-chain data limited detectable features. At a false discovery rate of 0.05, a later analysis linked approximately 18,000 TCR beta sequences to specific HLA alleles. Strong co-occurrence of HLA alleles, especially DR and DQ, made assigning TCR associations to individual alleles difficult. According to a later analysis, TCR association rates differed among HLA loci, with DRB1 alleles showing the most associated TCRs and HLA-C alleles showing the fewest. In vitro tests confirmed that a few of the cytomegalovirus-associated TCR beta chains recognize cytomegalovirus antigens. Correlated functional status among segregating V segments might be attributable to linkage disequilibrium, but an unknown experimental factor could not be ruled out. The classifier was reported to diagnose cytomegalovirus status with high specificity and sensitivity in both the original cohort and the validation cohort. An association between a missense DCLRE1C variant and V-gene and J-gene trimming of TCR beta chains was found in a later genetic analysis and replicated in an independent cohort. A later analysis found that HLA-associated TCR beta chains were more clonally expanded and had lower generation probabilities than equally common non-associated chains. The authors suggested that the approach could potentially be extended to other disease states and immunological phenotypes. A cluster of highly shared sequence variants was judged likely to be a technical artifact of the sequencing pipeline. In the study, around 150 TCR beta chains were listed as associated with cytomegalovirus. Most CMV-associated TCR beta chains appeared to be HLA-restricted in a later analysis, and the HLA associations seemed to be driven largely by CMV exposure. A further reported finding was that TCR beta sequences accurately predicted the HLA-A and HLA-B alleles for most subjects in the first cohort. Some 15 rarely observed V segments, including chromosome 9 orphons, were excluded from the earlier analysis of some 590 of the donors because counts were too low. Across donors, most TCR sequences were observed very rarely, whereas some public TCRs were present in many individuals. Presence/absence analyses assumed roughly uniform sequencing depth across donors, an assumption that may not hold. Broadly in line with IMGT annotations, most TCR beta V segments showed up in productive rearrangements about 87% or about 30% of the time in an earlier analysis of around 550 of the donors. A later analysis reported that several top co-occurrence clusters appeared linked to parvovirus B19, influenza, CMV and Epstein-Barr virus. Because some donors lacked HLA typing at each locus, the association tests relied only on the typed subset.

The cohort comprised 710 or so healthy bone marrow donors. At the time of sampling, every cohort member was nominally healthy, though immune exposures that went unrecorded were likely present. The donor was CMV seronegative and belonged to the group of roughly 330 seronegative cohort members. Every donor gave a peripheral blood sample, and the peripheral blood mononuclear cells from that sample were used for TCR beta sequencing. Genomic DNA was extracted from the blood cell samples with the Qiagen DNeasy Blood Extraction Kit. Library prep was done by the immunoSEQ multiplex PCR assay. The multiplex PCR relied on a mix of 60 forward primers for TCR Vbeta segments and 13 reverse primers for TCR Jbeta segments. The CDR3 region of rearranged TCR beta genes was amplified from genomic DNA by a multiplex PCR assay. The amplified TCR beta libraries were sequenced on the Illumina HiSeq System as 87-base-pair reads. In the paper's pipeline: A later analysis tallied roughly 76 million unique TCR beta chains across the 640 or so repertoires, and about 12 million of those chains were shared by two or more donors. Raw reads were error-corrected and collapsed into unique sequences with a nearest-neighbor algorithm that merged closely related sequences to remove PCR and sequencing errors. To assign V, D and J gene segments, CDR3 sequences were aligned to IMGT reference sequences. For a sequence to be retained, at least a six-nucleotide match to both a V gene segment and a J gene segment was required. Rearrangements were classified as productive when the CDR3 lacked stop codons and remained in frame with V and J, and all other rearrangements were classified as non-productive. Following IMGT convention, CDR3 was defined as the stretch from the second conserved V-encoded cysteine to the conserved J-encoded phenylalanine. In an earlier analysis of around 570 of the donors, sequences lacking an unambiguous match to a single V gene segment were excluded. An earlier analysis of roughly 590 of the donors called V segments functional above 56.7% productive rearrangements and segregating when the between-donor standard deviation exceeded 5%. A statistical classification framework was built for diagnosing cytomegalovirus status from the catalog of TCR beta chain sequences. In a later analysis, TCR nucleotide sequences were compared against IMGT/GENE-DB human TR gene sequences so that V and J genes could be assigned. A later analysis assigned CDR3 sequences and most-parsimonious VDJ recombination scenarios with the TCRdist pipeline. In a later analysis, each TCR beta chain was defined by its CDR3 amino acid sequence together with its V-gene family, and reads lacking a unique V-gene family were excluded. As a way to deal with suspected cross-contamination and a sequencing artifact, a later analysis dropped approximately 590 nucleotide sequences that were highly shared and had low generation probability. For each public chain, a later analysis derived a clonal expansion index from normalized ranks of inferred template counts within each repertoire. In a later analysis, generation probabilities were computed with a VDJ recombination model fitted to out-of-frame rearrangements, and the resulting probabilities were checked against IGoR. A later analysis scored TCR-TCR, TCR-HLA and TCR-CMV co-occurrence with hypergeometric tests, applying a repertoire-size bias correction to TCR pairs. In a later analysis, false discovery rates were estimated by permuting HLA or CMV assignments 20 times. A later analysis grouped co-occurring TCRs with DBSCAN, adding TCRdist sequence similarity when clustering within HLA-allele-positive subsets. For co-occurrence clustering, repertoires with fewer than 30,000 or more than 120,000 public chains were excluded, along with roughly 5 repertoires with anomalous nucleotide sharing. TCRdb mirrors the immuneACCESS table, restricted to in-frame sequences. Some clones are absent from its copies; in checked studies, under half trace to an unresolved V gene, and the reason for the others is unknown. The DNA was the basis for D and trimming; V, J and clone size are from that table. This sample lists 70,000 to 90,000 clones; just under 75% were detected once. Together, the top ten hold around 4.2% of the sample.

In regard to this clone: This receptor's antigen is unknown. The input lacks base qualities; no much larger clone sits a single base away.

Sequencing input: PBMCs. This TCR derives from a man between 60 and 75 years old in good health and CMV-seronegative.

The CDR3 corresponds to CATHSSGNTIYF. The sequenced DNA is TGTGCCACCCACAGCTCTGGAAACACCATATATTTT. The sequence joins TRBV6-1 to TRBJ1-3; the D gene remains uncertain. Looking up the germline V gene yields CDR1 MNHNS and CDR2 SASEGT. V gives up 10 bases and J gives up 0 bases, and the segment between their germline ends measures 7 bases. The cysteine opens and the phenylalanine closes a CDR3 of 12 amino acids. Only CDR3 DNA is held: 36 bases, read in frame from base 1.